The sequence of this TCR beta chain was determined in a study of radiation and T cells in renal cell carcinoma. Points from the study as a whole: No pretreatment tumor biopsies were available for baseline clonotypes.

With regard to this clone: Its matching antigen is unknown.

The CDR3 extends over 11 amino acids. Germline V gene data show CDR1 as MNHNS and CDR2 as SASEGT. V was trimmed by 10 bases and J by 2 bases, leaving 8 bases between them. The time point: blood 4 weeks post-SBRT, at nephrectomy. The sample's treatment: 15 Gy SBRT to primary tumor, nephrectomy 4 weeks later. Nephrectomy followed 15 Gy stereotactic body radiation by 4 weeks. Radiation-treated patients gave blood at baseline, week 2 and week 4. Produced via immunoSEQ multiplex PCR; TCRdb's table is partial and in-frame only. The sample has roughly 170,000 clones, about 87% seen once; the top ten hold approximately 10%.

The chain couples TRBV6-1 to TRBJ2-5, with a weak D call TRBD1 (6 bases). The starting material was blood, obtained from a patient whose treatment included radiotherapy and nephrectomy. The clonotype originates from a woman aged 45-65 years with renal cell carcinoma. CDR3 sequence: CATQGQETQYF. CDR3 bases: TGTGCCACACAGGGACAAGAGACCCAGTACTTC.